This T cell receptor beta chain was profiled in a study of CD4 T cells in relation to SARS-CoV-2 and coronaviruses. Study as a whole: Crossreactive spike epitopes shared across donors were mapped to their HLA restriction. Study-wide points: Memory recall responses, not primary responses primed in culture, are what the assay detects. Compared with monoreactive clones, crossreactive clones showed significantly weaker SARS-CoV-2 expansion.

CDR3 length: 17 amino acids. Germline V CDR1 and CDR2: SGHTA, FQGTGA. With 2 bases clipped from V and 7 bases from J, the junction kept 9 bases outside the gene matches. A remark on this clone: Its antigen remains unidentified.

Measured with immunoSEQ multiplex PCR; TCRdb has only the in-frame clones, and not every one. The data show approximately 64,000 clones, with about 95% seen just once and over 0.11% held by the top ten. Unexposed donor CD4+ T cells date from about 2011-2018, before the COVID-19 pandemic. This clonotype was sampled from a human donor in good health. This chain connects TRBV7-3 to TRBJ2-3; TRBD2 agrees at 13 bases. Source material: naive CD4+ T cells from PBMCs. Subset in this sample: naive CD4+ T cells isolated by negative enrichment. CDR3 protein: CASSLYGLAGATHTQYF. CDR3 coding DNA: TGTGCCAGCAGCTTATATGGACTAGCGGGAGCCACCCATACGCAGTATTTT.